This T cell receptor beta chain was identified in a study of T cell repertoires in cytomegalovirus infection. In TCRdb, the reads were re-called with MiXCR into one record per CDR3 protein. The sample lists roughly 600,000 distinct CDR3 sequences; about 24% were seen once. Trimming cost V 2 bases and J 6 bases, with 11 bases left between them. Germline V gives CDR1 SGHKS, CDR2 YYEKEE (reference sequence). The CDR3 covers 13 residues. The gene calls are TRBV5-5 and TRBJ2-5; D is perhaps TRBD1 (6 bases). This receptor was taken from a human donor in good health (CMV status not recorded). Some clones in this sample may be carry-over from other donors' samples. Sequenced sample: CD8+ T cells from PBMCs. Here the CDR3 reads CASSFRGLKTQYF. CDR3 coding DNA: TGTGCCAGCAGCTTCAGGGGTTTAAAGACCCAGTACTTC.